The present T cell receptor beta chain was sequenced within a study of blood T cell repertoires in COVID-19. CDR3 size: 12 residues. With 2 bases removed from V and 5 bases from J, the gap between germline ends came to 6 bases. Per the germline V gene, CDR1 is SEHNR and CDR2 is FQNEAQ (reference sequence). Enrollees, roughly 18 to 90 years old, lived in about two dozen US areas. Two negative PCRs, clearance, or symptom resolution had been documented for recovered Cohort 3 donors. Sequencing used immunoSEQ multiplex PCR; TCRdb keeps in-frame clones, though not all of them. In the table there are some 350,000 clones, about 87% of which are singletons.

Sequencing input: PBMCs or T cells enriched from blood (not recorded which). This sequence originates from a man aged 25-45 years who had recovered from COVID-19. The chain links TRBV7-9 to TRBJ2-5, with D perhaps matching TRBD2 (5 bases). The CDR3, as DNA: TGTGCCAGCAGCTTATCGGGGGAGACCCAGTACTTC. Its protein is CASSLSGETQYF.